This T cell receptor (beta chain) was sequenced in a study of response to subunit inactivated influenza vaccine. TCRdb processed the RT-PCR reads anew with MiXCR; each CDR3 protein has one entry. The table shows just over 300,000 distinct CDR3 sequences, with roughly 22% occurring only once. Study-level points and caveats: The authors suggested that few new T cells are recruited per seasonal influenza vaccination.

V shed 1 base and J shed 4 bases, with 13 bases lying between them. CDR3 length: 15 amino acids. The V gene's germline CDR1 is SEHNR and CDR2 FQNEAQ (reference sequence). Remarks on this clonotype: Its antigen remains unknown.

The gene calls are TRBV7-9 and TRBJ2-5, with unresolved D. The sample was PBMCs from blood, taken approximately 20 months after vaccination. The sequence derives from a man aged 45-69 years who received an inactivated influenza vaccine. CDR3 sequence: CASSLDEWYSETQYF. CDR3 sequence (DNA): TGTGCCAGCAGCTTAGACGAGTGGTATTCAGAGACCCAGTACTTC.